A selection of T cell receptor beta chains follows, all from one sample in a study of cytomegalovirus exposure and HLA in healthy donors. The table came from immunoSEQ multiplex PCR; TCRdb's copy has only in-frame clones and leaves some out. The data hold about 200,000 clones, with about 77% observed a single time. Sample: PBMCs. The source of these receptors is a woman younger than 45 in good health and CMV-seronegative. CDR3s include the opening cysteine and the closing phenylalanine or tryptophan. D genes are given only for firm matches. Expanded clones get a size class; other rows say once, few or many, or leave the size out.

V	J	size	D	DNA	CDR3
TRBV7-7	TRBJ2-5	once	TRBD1	TGTGCCAGCAGCTTTAGCGGGACAGGGGGGACCCAGTACTTC	CASSFSGTGGTQYF
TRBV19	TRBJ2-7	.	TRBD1	TGTGCCAGTAGTTACAGGGGCTCGGGGAAAGAGCAGTACTTC	CASSYRGSGKEQYF
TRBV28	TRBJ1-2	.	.	TGTGCCAGCAGTCCAGGGATTAGATGCACCTTC	CASSPGIRCTF
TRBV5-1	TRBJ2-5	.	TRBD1	TGCGCCAGCAGCTCACAGGGGGATGAGCAGTACTTC	CASSSQGDEQYF
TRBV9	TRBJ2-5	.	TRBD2	TGTGCCAGCAGCGTGGGAGTTGGGGGACTAGCGGAGGGCAGGCCCCAAGAGACCCAGTACTTC	CASSVGVGGLAEGRPQETQYF
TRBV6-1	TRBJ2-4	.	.	TGTGCCAGCAGTGAAGCGCCCGGGATGGGCATTCAGTACTTC	CASSEAPGMGIQYF
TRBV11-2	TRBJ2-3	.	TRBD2	TGTGCCAGCAGCCCCTCCCCCCTAGCGGGGGCCTCAGGGGATACGCAGTATTTT	CASSPSPLAGASGDTQYF
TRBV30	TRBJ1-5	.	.	TGTGCCTGGAGTGTTGGGGGGGATCAGCCCCAGCATTTT	CAWSVGGDQPQHF
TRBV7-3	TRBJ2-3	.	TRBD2	TGTGCCAGCAGCTTGACTAGCGGGGGGTACTCCACAGATACGCAGTATTTT	CASSLTSGGYSTDTQYF
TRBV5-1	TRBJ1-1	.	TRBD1	TGCGCCAGCAGCTCGATGACAGGGGGGAACACTGAAGCTTTCTTT	CASSSMTGGNTEAFF